Listed here is a single T cell receptor (beta chain). Which antigen it targets is not known. This record comes from a study of cytomegalovirus exposure and HLA in healthy donors (dated by TCRdb to 2016 to 2017). Context from the whole study: In an earlier analysis of around 540 of the donors, around 300 Gb of sequence data and roughly 100 million unique TCR beta sequences from roughly 180 million T cells were reported. An early release covering roughly 640 HLA-typed donors comprised about 300 gigabases of sequencing data and approximately 80 million unique TCR sequences. Among the approximately 400 genotyped donors, roughly 80% belonged to the genetic ancestry cluster associated with self-reported Caucasian donors. The study aimed to test whether cataloging public T cell receptors could reveal signatures of past pathogen exposure. Using immunosequencing, the study profiled T cell repertoires from 666 subjects and related those repertoires to cytomegalovirus serostatus. Besides the first cohort of 666 subjects, a separate validation cohort made up of 120 or so different subjects was used. To predict cytomegalovirus infection status, the study brought together high-throughput TCR immunosequencing, statistical association of individual TCRs with disease status, and machine learning. A later analysis re-analyzed previously published TCR beta repertoires from several hundred donors and added high-resolution HLA genotyping to study TCR occurrence patterns. In the later analysis, no new phenotypic data were used to find candidate immune exposures; instead, reliance was placed on TCR beta sequences and their occurrence across donors. An earlier analysis of several hundred of the donors applied high-throughput TCR beta sequencing to assess whether each TCR beta V gene segment acted as functional or pseudogenic. Donor age, sex, ethnicity and CMV serostatus were compiled together with the repertoire data. In a later genetic analysis, genome-wide SNP genotypes for about 65% of the roughly 670 donors were used, and that subset was treated as a discovery cohort. Every repertoire in the discovery cohort had been generated on one and the same sequencing platform. Both class I and class II loci were covered by HLA typing, at four-digit resolution. The number of donors typed differed by locus, with roughly 629-640 for A, B, C, DRB1 and DQB1, roughly 520 for DQA1, about 610 for DPA1, and approximately 470 for DPB1. Roughly 5 DR-DQ haplotypes were handled as single units for association and clustering, since linkage in the cohort was strong. Among roughly 400 genotyped donors of the cohort, an average of approximately 200,000 unique TCR beta nucleotide sequences was sequenced per donor, of which roughly 17% were non-productive.

The cohort was made up of 650 to 700 healthy bone marrow donors. At the time of sampling, every cohort member was nominally healthy, though immune exposures that went unrecorded were likely present. The donor tested CMV seronegative and was one of the 352 seronegative cohort members. A peripheral blood sample was collected from each donor, and TCR beta sequencing was performed on peripheral blood mononuclear cells. Genomic DNA extraction from the blood cell samples was performed with the Qiagen DNeasy Blood Extraction Kit. Overall study outcomes, separate from this receptor: The sequencing pipeline was judged likely to have produced a cluster of highly shared sequence variants as a technical artifact. A further reported finding was that TCR beta sequences accurately predicted the HLA-A and HLA-B alleles for most subjects in the first cohort. In an earlier analysis of more than 500 of the donors, most TCR beta V segments appeared in productive rearrangements about 87% or about 30% of the time, broadly matching IMGT annotations. The earlier analysis of some 560 of the donors excluded approximately 15 rarely observed V segments, including chromosome 9 orphons, because counts were too low. Sequencing depth was assumed to be roughly uniform across donors in the presence/absence analyses, though that assumption may not hold. A later analysis found that most CMV-associated TCR beta chains appeared HLA-restricted, with HLA associations seemingly driven largely by CMV exposure. In a later analysis, HLA-associated TCR beta chains were found to be more clonally expanded and to have lower generation probabilities than equally common non-associated chains. A later analysis associated 16,951 TCR beta sequences with specific HLA alleles at a false discovery rate of 0.05. In a later genetic analysis, a missense DCLRE1C variant was associated with V-gene and J-gene trimming of TCR beta chains, and the association was replicated in an independent cohort. The classifier was reported to diagnose cytomegalovirus status with high specificity and sensitivity in both the original and validation cohorts. The authors suggested that the approach could potentially be generalized to other disease states and immunological phenotypes. The study gave a list of 150 to 200 TCR beta chains associated with cytomegalovirus. In a later analysis, the rate of TCR association differed among HLA loci, with DRB1 alleles having the most associated TCRs and HLA-C alleles having the fewest. In a later analysis, several top co-occurrence clusters were reported to appear linked to parvovirus B19, influenza, CMV and Epstein-Barr virus. Because HLA typing was missing for some donors at each locus, association tests included only the typed subset. In a later genetic analysis, fewer N-insertions in productive TCRs were reported among donors in an Asian-associated ancestry cluster than the approximately 670-donor mean. In vitro tests confirmed that three of the cytomegalovirus-associated TCR beta chains recognize cytomegalovirus antigens. This cohort had only TCR beta chains sequenced, and the lack of alpha or paired-chain data limited which features could be detected. CMV serostatus was the only immune exposure information available for the cohort. Strong co-occurrence of HLA alleles, especially DR and DQ, made assigning TCR associations to individual alleles difficult. Some IMGT-functional V segments, including TRBV6-2 and TRBV6-3, could not be told apart with the 87-base-pair reads, so those segments were excluded. Linkage disequilibrium might explain the correlated functional status among segregating V segments, but an unknown experimental factor could not be excluded. Most TCR sequences were observed very rarely across donors, whereas some public TCRs were present in many individuals.

Library preparation used the immunoSEQ multiplex PCR assay. For the multiplex PCR, a mixture combining 60 forward primers for TCR Vbeta segments and 13 reverse primers for TCR Jbeta segments was used. The CDR3 region of rearranged TCR beta genes was amplified from genomic DNA with a multiplex PCR assay. The amplified TCR beta libraries were sequenced on the Illumina HiSeq System as 87-base-pair reads. The paper's processing steps were these. Across the 500 to 750 repertoires, a later analysis counted approximately 75 million unique TCR beta chains, about 10 million of which were shared by at least two donors. Raw reads were error-corrected and collapsed into unique sequences by a nearest-neighbor algorithm in which closely related sequences were merged to remove PCR and sequencing errors. To assign V, D and J gene segments, CDR3 sequences were aligned to IMGT reference sequences. Each retained sequence needed at least a six-nucleotide match to both a V gene segment and a J gene segment. Rearrangements were classified as productive when the CDR3 lacked stop codons and remained in frame with V and J, and all other rearrangements were classified as non-productive. Following IMGT convention, CDR3 was defined as the stretch from the second conserved V-encoded cysteine to the conserved J-encoded phenylalanine. In an earlier analysis of around 540 of the donors, sequences lacking an unambiguous match to a single V gene segment were excluded. An earlier analysis of fewer than 750 of the donors classified V segments as functional when productive rearrangements were above 56.7% and as segregating when the standard deviation between donors was above 5%. A statistical classification framework was developed to diagnose cytomegalovirus status using the catalog of TCR beta chain sequences. In a later analysis, V and J genes were assigned by comparing TCR nucleotide sequences against IMGT/GENE-DB human TR gene sequences. In a later analysis, CDR3 sequences and most-parsimonious VDJ recombination scenarios were assigned using the TCRdist pipeline. A later analysis defined each TCR beta chain by its CDR3 amino acid sequence plus V-gene family, and excluded reads lacking a unique V-gene family. In a later analysis, fewer than 650 highly shared, low-generation-probability nucleotide sequences were removed to address suspected cross-contamination and a sequencing artifact. For each public chain, a later analysis derived a clonal expansion index from normalized ranks of inferred template counts within each repertoire. In a later analysis, generation probabilities were computed using a VDJ recombination model fitted to out-of-frame rearrangements, and the results were checked against IGoR. A later analysis scored TCR-TCR, TCR-HLA and TCR-CMV co-occurrence with hypergeometric tests, applying a repertoire-size bias correction to TCR pairs. False discovery rates were estimated in a later analysis by permuting HLA or CMV assignments 20 times. In a later analysis, co-occurring TCRs were grouped using DBSCAN, with TCRdist sequence similarity added in when clustering inside HLA-allele-positive subsets. For co-occurrence clustering, repertoires with fewer than 30,000 or more than 120,000 public chains were excluded, along with about five repertoires with anomalous nucleotide sharing. The table was pulled from immuneACCESS by TCRdb, which kept in-frame rearrangements only. Such tables lose some clones; where checked, under half of the loss comes from unresolved V genes, and the rest has no known cause. That table supplies the V and J calls and clone size; D and trimming were determined from the DNA. This sample's clone table shows 95,000 to 110,000 clones. About 3% of the sample is taken by the ten largest.

Sequences MNHEY (CDR1) and SMNVEV (CDR2) are obtained from the germline V gene (reference sequence). V and J lose 3 bases and 6 bases, and a span of 2 bases separates them. From cysteine to phenylalanine, the CDR3 is 11 amino acids long. The entry retains the CDR3 DNA only, 33 bases that are in frame from base 1. This clonotype originated in a man aged 35-49 years in good health and CMV-seronegative. The rearranged chain carries TRBV27 and TRBJ2-2; the D gene is not confidently resolved. Input material: PBMCs. The DNA sequence is given as TGTGCCAGCAGTTTCTCCGGGGAGCTGTTTTTT. It encodes CASSFSGELFF.